This T cell receptor (beta chain) is drawn from a study of blood T cell repertoires in COVID-19. About the study: PBMCs, B-cell-depleted T cells, or T cells provided the cDNA or gDNA that made up the material.

This clone was seen just once. The germline V gene has CDR1 SNHLY and CDR2 FYNNEI. The CDR3 sequence is 13 residues long. V lost 7 bases to trimming and J lost 4 bases, with 13 bases between them. Clones were sequenced by immunoSEQ multiplex PCR, and TCRdb holds only the in-frame ones, with some missing. The sample lists 200,000 to 300,000 clones; roughly 88% were seen once. Ages ranged from about 18 to 89 years, with residence in under 25 US areas. Source material: PBMCs or T cells enriched from blood (not recorded which). The receptor was isolated from a woman aged 40 to 50 with acute COVID-19. The chain links TRBV2 to TRBJ1-1, with D maybe TRBD1 (6 bases). As DNA, the CDR3 is TGTGCCAGCACGAAATTAGGGGGCACTGAAGCTTTCTTT. It codes for CASTKLGGTEAFF.